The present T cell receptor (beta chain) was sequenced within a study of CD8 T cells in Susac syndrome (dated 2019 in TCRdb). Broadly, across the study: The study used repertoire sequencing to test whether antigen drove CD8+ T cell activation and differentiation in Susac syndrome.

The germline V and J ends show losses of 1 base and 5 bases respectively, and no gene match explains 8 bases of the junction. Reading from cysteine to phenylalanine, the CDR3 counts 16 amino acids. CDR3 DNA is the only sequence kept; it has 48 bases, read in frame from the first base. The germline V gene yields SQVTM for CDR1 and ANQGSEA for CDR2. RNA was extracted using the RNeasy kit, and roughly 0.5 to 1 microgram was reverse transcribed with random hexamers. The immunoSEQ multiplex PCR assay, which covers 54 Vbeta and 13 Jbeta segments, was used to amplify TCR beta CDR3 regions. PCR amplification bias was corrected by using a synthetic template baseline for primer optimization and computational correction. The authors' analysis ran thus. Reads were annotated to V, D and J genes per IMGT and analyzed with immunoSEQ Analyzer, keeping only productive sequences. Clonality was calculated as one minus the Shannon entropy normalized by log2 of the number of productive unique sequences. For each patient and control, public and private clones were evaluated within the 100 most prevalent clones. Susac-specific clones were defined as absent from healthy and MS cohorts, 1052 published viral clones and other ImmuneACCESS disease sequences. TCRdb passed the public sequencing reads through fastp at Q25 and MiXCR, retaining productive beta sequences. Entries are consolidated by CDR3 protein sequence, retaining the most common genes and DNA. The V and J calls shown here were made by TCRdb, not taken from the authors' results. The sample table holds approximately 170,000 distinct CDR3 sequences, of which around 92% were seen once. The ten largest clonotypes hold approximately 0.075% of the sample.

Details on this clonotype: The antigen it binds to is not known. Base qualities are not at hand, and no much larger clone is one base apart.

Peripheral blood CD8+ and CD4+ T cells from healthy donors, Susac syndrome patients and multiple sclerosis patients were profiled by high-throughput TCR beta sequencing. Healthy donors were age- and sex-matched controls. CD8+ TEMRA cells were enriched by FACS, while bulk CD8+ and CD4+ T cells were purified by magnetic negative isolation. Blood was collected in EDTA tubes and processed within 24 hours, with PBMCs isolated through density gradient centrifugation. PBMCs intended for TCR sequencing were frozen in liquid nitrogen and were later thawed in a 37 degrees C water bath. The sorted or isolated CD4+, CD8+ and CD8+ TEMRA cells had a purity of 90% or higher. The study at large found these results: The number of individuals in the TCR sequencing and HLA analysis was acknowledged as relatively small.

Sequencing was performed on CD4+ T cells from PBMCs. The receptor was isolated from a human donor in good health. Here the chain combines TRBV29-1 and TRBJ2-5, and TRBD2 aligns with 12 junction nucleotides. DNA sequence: TGCAGCGTTGAAGCCCTCGGACTAGCGGGGAGCGAGACCCAGTACTTC. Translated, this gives CSVEALGLAGSETQYF.